A single sample gave rise to the 4 T cell receptor beta chains below, sequenced in a study of blood T cells in healthy people across ages. Through a sample-barcoded 5' primer and a J-beta primer mix, a second PCR was run for roughly 7 to 11 cycles. TCRdb re-called the 5' RACE reads with MiXCR, one entry per CDR3 protein. The sample consists of roughly 1,100,000 distinct CDR3 sequences, 20% to 25% of them appearing once. The same specimen was also included in a second study, on T cells of mothers and their children.

The sample consisted of blood. The origin of the receptors is a girl aged 2-10 years in good health.

This clonotype came up a few times. This chain uses TRBV6-1 with TRBJ2-1, with D perhaps matching TRBD2 (5 bases). This CDR3 is built from 17 residues. Trimming cost V 5 bases and J 2 bases, with 19 bases left between them. Germline CDR1 and CDR2: MNHNS and SASEGT. The DNA for the CDR3 is TGTGCCAGCAGTCCTCAGTTTCGCGAGGGTCCCTACAATGAGCAGTTCTTC. This gives the protein CASSPQFREGPYNEQFF.

The chain links TRBV7-9 to TRBJ2-5, with 9 positions matching TRBD2. The J segment lost 5 bases and the V segment lost 5 bases, leaving 12 bases of the junction unmatched. The CDR3 has 16 amino acids. Germline-derived CDR1 and CDR2 are SEHNR and FQNEAQ (reference sequence). CDR3 DNA: TGTGCCAGCAGCACCTGGGCGGGAGGGAGCAACGAGACCCAGTACTTC. Translating gives CASSTWAGGSNETQYF.

Comments on this clonotype: An end of the junction does not agree with germline; a read error may underlie this. This chain uses TRBV7-7 with TRBJ2-3; no clear D gene. CDR1 is SSHAT and CDR2 is FNYEAQ in the germline V gene (reference sequence). The CDR3 extends over 16 amino acids. In nucleotides, the CDR3 is TGTGCTAGCAGCTATAGAAAGTGGCCCAACACAGATACGCAGTATTTT. This sequence encodes CASSYRKWPNTDTQYF.

The chain recombines TRBV12-3 or TRBV12-4 with TRBJ2-5; D not certain. The CDR3 contains 11 residues. V was clipped by 8 bases and J by 5 bases, with 9 bases between them. The CDR3 DNA is TGTGCCAGCTTCTCCGGGGAGACCCAGTACTTC. Its protein is CASFSGETQYF.